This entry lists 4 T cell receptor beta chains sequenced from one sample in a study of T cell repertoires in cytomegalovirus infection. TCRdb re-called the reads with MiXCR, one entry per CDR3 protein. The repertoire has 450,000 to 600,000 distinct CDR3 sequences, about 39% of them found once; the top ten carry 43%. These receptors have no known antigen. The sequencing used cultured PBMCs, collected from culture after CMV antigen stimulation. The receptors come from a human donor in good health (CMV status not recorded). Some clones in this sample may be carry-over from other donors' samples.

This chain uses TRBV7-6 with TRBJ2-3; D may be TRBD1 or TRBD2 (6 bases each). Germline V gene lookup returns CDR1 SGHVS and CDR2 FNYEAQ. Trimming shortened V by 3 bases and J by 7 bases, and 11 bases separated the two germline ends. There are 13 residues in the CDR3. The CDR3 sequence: CASSFGGGNTQYF. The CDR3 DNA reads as TGTGCCAGCAGCTTCGGAGGGGGGAATACGCAGTATTTT. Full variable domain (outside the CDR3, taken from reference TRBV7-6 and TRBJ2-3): GAGVSQSPRYKVTKRGQDVALRCDPISGHVSLYWYRQALGQGPEFLTYFNYEAQQDKSGLPNDRFSAERPEGSISTLTIQRTEQRDSAMYRCASSFGGGNTQYFGPGTRLTVL.

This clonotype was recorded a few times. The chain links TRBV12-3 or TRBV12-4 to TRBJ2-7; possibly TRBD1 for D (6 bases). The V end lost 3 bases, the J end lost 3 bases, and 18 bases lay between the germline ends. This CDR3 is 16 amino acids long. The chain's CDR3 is CASSFRSDKQGYEQYF. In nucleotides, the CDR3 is TGTGCCAGCAGTTTTAGGTCCGATAAACAGGGCTACGAGCAGTACTTC.

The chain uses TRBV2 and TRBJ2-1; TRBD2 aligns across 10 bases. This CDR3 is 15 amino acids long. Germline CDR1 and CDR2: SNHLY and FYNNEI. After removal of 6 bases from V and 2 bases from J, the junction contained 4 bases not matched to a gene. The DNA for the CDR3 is TGTGCCAGCAGGGTACTAGCGGGGCCCTACAATGAGCAGTTCTTC. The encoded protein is CASRVLAGPYNEQFF.

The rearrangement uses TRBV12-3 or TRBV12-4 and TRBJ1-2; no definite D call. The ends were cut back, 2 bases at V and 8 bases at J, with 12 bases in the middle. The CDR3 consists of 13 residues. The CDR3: CASSLNQPRGYTF. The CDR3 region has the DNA TGTGCCAGCAGTTTAAACCAGCCTAGAGGCTACACCTTC.